Sequencing of this TCR beta chain was carried out in a study of vaccination effects on CD4 cells after COVID-19. About the study: Vaccine administered to participants consisted of two doses of either BNT162b2 or mRNA-1273. Study conclusions and caveats: There was marked clonal contraction among infection- and vaccine-induced clones late after vaccination.

The length of the CDR3 is 15 residues. Germline values: CDR1 SGDLS, CDR2 YYNGEE. V was pared by 3 bases and J by 6 bases, with 16 bases between. Antigen-specific CD4+ T cells expanded by the ViraFEST assay with viral peptide pools were then sequenced. Researchers isolated CD4+ T cells once approximately ten days of culture had elapsed. Note on this clone: Its antigen is as yet unknown.

TCRdb's copy holds only in-frame clones and misses some; the assay was immunoSEQ multiplex PCR. The table has tens of thousands of clones, 60% to 80% seen once; the top ten hold about 1.7%. This sample comprised CD4+ T cells from PBMCs cultured with HCoV-229E spike peptides, obtained before COVID-19 vaccination. The chain links TRBV9 to TRBJ1-5; D possibly corresponds to TRBD1 (5 bases). This sequence was found in a human donor who received a COVID-19 vaccine. CDR3 protein: CASSAGGGTAQPQHF. Written as DNA, the CDR3 is TGTGCCAGCAGCGCCGGGGGGGGGACCGCTCAGCCCCAGCATTTT. Looking up the rest from reference TRBV9 and TRBJ1-5 gives the full variable domain: DSGVTQTPKHLITATGQRVTLRCSPRSGDLSVYWYQQSLDQGLQFLIQYYNGEERAKGNILERFSAQQFPDLHSELNLSSLELGDSALYFCASSAGGGTAQPQHFGDGTRLSIL.